The 9 T cell receptor beta chains in this list originate from one sample, sequenced in a study of blood T cell repertoires in COVID-19. The method was immunoSEQ multiplex PCR; TCRdb's version includes in-frame clones alone and lacks a portion of them. Of about 140,000 clones in the sample, roughly 84% were seen once. Sequencing used PBMCs or T cells enriched from blood (not recorded which). These receptor sequences come from a man aged 70-80 years who had been exposed to COVID-19.

This clone was observed a handful of times. This chain joins TRBV7-9 and TRBJ2-5; D gene unclear. Per the germline V gene, CDR1 is SEHNR and CDR2 is FQNEAQ (reference sequence). This CDR3 is built from 13 residues. The V gene lost 5 bases and the J gene lost 4 bases, with 11 bases spanning the gap. CDR3 bases: TGTGCCAGCAGCCTCCAGGCTGCAGAGACCCAGTACTTC. Its protein is CASSLQAAETQYF. The full variable domain, completed using reference TRBV7-9 and TRBJ2-5, is DTGVSQNPRHKITKRGQNVTFRCDPISEHNRLYWYRQTLGQGPEFLTYFQNEAQLEKSRLLSDRFSAERPKGSFSTLEIQRTEQGDSAMYLCASSLQAAETQYFGPGTRLLVL.

The chain has TRBV6-5 and TRBJ2-7, with 7 bases that match TRBD2. Germline V CDR1 and CDR2: MNHEY, SVGAGI. With V trimmed by 4 bases and J by 3 bases, 6 bases remained unmatched. CDR3 length: 14 residues. The CDR3 coding sequence is TGTGCCAGCAGTTTGTCTAGCGGAAGCTACGAGCAGTACTTC. Residues: CASSLSSGSYEQYF.

This rearrangement joins TRBV2 to TRBJ2-3; a weak D match, TRBD2 (5 bases). The CDR3 is 16 residues long. Trimming removed 0 bases from V and 3 bases from J, with 13 bases in between. In germline, CDR1 is SNHLY, CDR2 FYNNEI. CDR3 sequence (DNA): TGTGCCAGCAGTGAAGCAAAGTGGGAGAGGACAGATACGCAGTATTTT. This sequence encodes CASSEAKWERTDTQYF.

This sequence joins TRBV5-8 and TRBJ2-2; D call uncertain. Germline V gene data show CDR1 as SGHTS and CDR2 as YDEGEE. This CDR3 is 16 amino acids long. Trimming took off 4 bases at V and 3 bases at J, with 16 bases between the two ends. The CDR3: CASSPRLLRDTGELFF. The CDR3 DNA sequence: TGTGCCAGCAGCCCAAGGTTACTCCGGGACACCGGGGAGCTGTTTTTT.

J is TRBJ2-2 and V is TRBV7-8; 8 bases are a match to TRBD1. Unmatched junction bases numbered 7, after V lost 1 base and J lost 6 bases. The CDR3 spans 16 residues. From germline, CDR1 is SGHVS and CDR2 FQNEAQ. Written as DNA, the CDR3 is TGTGCCAGCAGCTTAGGGACAGGGTTGACGGCCGGGGAGCTGTTTTTT. Amino acids: CASSLGTGLTAGELFF. Full variable domain (rest looked up from reference TRBV7-8 and TRBJ2-2): GAGVSQSPRYKVAKRGQDVALRCDPISGHVSLFWYQQALGQGPEFLTYFQNEAQLDKSGLPSDRFFAERPEGSVSTLKIQRTQQEDSAVYLCASSLGTGLTAGELFFGEGSRLTVL.

The chain uses TRBV12-3 or TRBV12-4 and TRBJ1-1; 10 nucleotides match TRBD1. V trimming: 5 bases; J trimming: 11 bases; junction bases outside the gene matches: 5. This CDR3 has 12 amino acids. The CDR3 region has the DNA TGTGCCAGCAGTCGGGACAGGGGACAGGCTTTCTTT. Translated: CASSRDRGQAFF.

This sequence joins TRBV13 and TRBJ2-3; 7 bases match TRBD1. The CDR3 loop spans 15 amino acids. The trim removed 3 bases at V and 4 bases at J, leaving 7 bases unmatched. CDR1 is PRHDT, CDR2 FYEKMQ, per germline (reference sequence). The DNA for the CDR3 is TGTGCCAGCAGCTTCCGGGGTCAGGGGGCAGATACGCAGTATTTT. Protein product: CASSFRGQGADTQYF.

The CDR3 loop reads CASSSGLAGTYEQYF. Written as DNA, the CDR3 is TGTGCCAGCAGCTCCGGACTAGCGGGAACCTACGAGCAGTACTTC. This rearrangement joins TRBV7-9 to TRBJ2-7; the match to TRBD2 covers 12 bases. Germline assignment: CDR1 SEHNR and CDR2 FQNEAQ (reference sequence). The CDR3 covers 15 residues. The J segment lost 2 bases and the V segment lost 4 bases, leaving 3 bases of the junction unmatched.

This chain uses TRBV5-6 with TRBJ1-6; D unresolved. The length of the CDR3 is 12 residues. The germline V gene encodes CDR1 SGHDT and CDR2 YYEEEE. V lost 4 bases and J lost 7, with 6 bases in between. The CDR3 reads CASSAVNSPLHF. Here the CDR3 DNA reads TGTGCCAGCAGCGCGGTCAATTCACCCCTCCACTTT.